Listed below are T cell receptor beta chains from one sample, sequenced in a study of blood T cell repertoires in COVID-19. Profiled with immunoSEQ multiplex PCR; TCRdb holds only in-frame clones, not every one. The data show some 420,000 clones, roughly nine tenths seen once. The source material was PBMCs or T cells enriched from blood (not recorded which). Receptor source: a man aged 25 to 40 who had recovered from COVID-19. Both conserved end residues are part of each CDR3. A D gene is named only where the DNA matches it firmly. Clone size, where shown, is once, few, many, or a class for clones that have expanded.

CDR3 DNA	CDR3 protein	clone size	V gene	J gene	D gene
TGTGCCAGCAGTTCCTGGACAGCGAACACCGGGGAGCTGTTTTTT	CASSSWTANTGELFF	NA	TRBV27	TRBJ2-2	NA
TGTGCCAGCAGCGCCGGCAGTTGGAGGGACGAGCAGTACTTC	CASSAGSWRDEQYF	few	TRBV9	TRBJ2-7	NA
TGCAGCGTCACCGGACAGGGGATAGGTCAGCCCCAGCATTTT	CSVTGQGIGQPQHF	once	TRBV29-1	TRBJ1-5	TRBD1
TGTGCAAGTCGCAAGCCCTATAATTCACCCCTCCACTTT	CASRKPYNSPLHF	NA	TRBV12-2	TRBJ1-6	NA
TGTGCCAGCAGCTTGCAACGAGGGAGGAGTTACAATGAGCAGTTCTTC	CASSLQRGRSYNEQFF	NA	TRBV5-6	TRBJ2-1	NA
TGTGCCTGGAGTAAGGGACTAGCGGTAGAGACCCAGTACTTC	CAWSKGLAVETQYF	NA	TRBV30	TRBJ2-5	TRBD2
TGTGCCAGCAGCTTAGAACAGGGCGTTACGTTGGAGCAGTACTTC	CASSLEQGVTLEQYF	NA	TRBV7-9	TRBJ2-7	NA
TGCGCCAGCAGCCCGGTGGGTAGCGGGAGGGATGAGCAGTTCTTC	CASSPVGSGRDEQFF	NA	TRBV4-1	TRBJ2-1	TRBD2
TGTGCCAGCAGTTTTTGGTGGGGGGTCGGGGAGCTGTTTTTT	CASSFWWGVGELFF	once	TRBV28	TRBJ2-2	NA
TGTGCCACCAGCAGTCTGGGTCAGGGCCAGCCCCAGCATTTT	CATSSLGQGQPQHF	NA	TRBV15	TRBJ1-5	NA
TGTGCCAGCAGCCAATTGGCAGTTTTCAACTATGGCTACACCTTC	CASSQLAVFNYGYTF	NA	TRBV3-1/TRBV3-2	TRBJ1-2	NA
TGTGCCAGCAGCCAATATAGCGGGAGTATCGCCGGGGAGCTGTTTTTT	CASSQYSGSIAGELFF	NA	TRBV4-2	TRBJ2-2	TRBD2
TGCAGCGTTGAGTGGACAGCGCCAGATACGCAGTATTTT	CSVEWTAPDTQYF	NA	TRBV29-1	TRBJ2-3	NA
TGTGCCAGCAGCCTTACCGGGACAGGGTTAGGCTACACCTTC	CASSLTGTGLGYTF	NA	TRBV7-9	TRBJ1-2	TRBD1
TGTGCCAGCAGTGGGGGGGGCTCTGGGGCCAACGTCCTGACTTTC	CASSGGGSGANVLTF	NA	TRBV28	TRBJ2-6	TRBD2
TGCGCCAGCAGCTGGCCGGGACTAGCGGAGCCGAACACCGGGGAGCTGTTTTTT	CASSWPGLAEPNTGELFF	NA	TRBV5-1	TRBJ2-2	TRBD2
TGTGCCAGCAGCCTTGGGGCAGGGGGACAGCAAGAGACCCAGTACTTC	CASSLGAGGQQETQYF	NA	TRBV3-1/TRBV3-2	TRBJ2-5	TRBD1
TGTGCCAGCAGCTTAGGAGGGACTAGCGGGAGGGCCGAGGATACGCAGTATTTT	CASSLGGTSGRAEDTQYF	NA	TRBV11-2	TRBJ2-3	TRBD2
TGTGCCAGCAGCTCTGTCGGGGAGCTGTTTTTT	CASSSVGELFF	NA	TRBV7-9	TRBJ2-2	NA
TGTGCCAGCAGTTACTCGACGGCGGGAGATGGCTACACCTTC	CASSYSTAGDGYTF	NA	TRBV6-5	TRBJ1-2	NA
TGTGCCAGCAGCTTAGTTACCAGCGAGGCTTCACCCCTCCACTTT	CASSLVTSEASPLHF	NA	TRBV11-2	TRBJ1-6	NA
TGTGCCAGCAGGGCGATAGCACAGGGGTGGGGCACAGATACGCAGTATTTT	CASRAIAQGWGTDTQYF	NA	TRBV2	TRBJ2-3	TRBD1
TGTGCCTGGAGTCTAAAGAGGGGGGAGCAGTACTTC	CAWSLKRGEQYF	NA	TRBV30	TRBJ2-7	NA
TGTGCCAGCAGCTTAGGCGGGGAGGGGGGTCAGTACGAGCAGTACTTC	CASSLGGEGGQYEQYF	NA	TRBV13	TRBJ2-7	NA
TGTGCCAGCAGCGTAGAGGGGCTGGGCTATGGCTACACCTTC	CASSVEGLGYGYTF	NA	TRBV9	TRBJ1-2	NA
TGCGCCAGCAGCTTGGGGAGGGAGGACAATGAGCAGTTCTTC	CASSLGREDNEQFF	NA	TRBV5-1	TRBJ2-1	NA
TGTGCCAGCGGGGCCTCCTACGAGCAGTACTTC	CASGASYEQYF	NA	TRBV27	TRBJ2-7	NA
TGTGCCAGCAGCCTCCGGAGGGATCGGGCTGAAGCTTTCTTT	CASSLRRDRAEAFF	NA	TRBV3-1/TRBV3-2	TRBJ1-1	NA
TGTGCCATCGGGGAGGGGGATCAGCCCCAGCATTTT	CAIGEGDQPQHF	NA	TRBV10-3	TRBJ1-5	NA
TGTGCCAGCAGACATACAGGGGATCAGCCCCAGCATTTT	CASRHTGDQPQHF	NA	TRBV12-3/TRBV12-4	TRBJ1-5	TRBD1
TGTGCCAGCTCACCACCGATGCAGTCGAACACTGAAGCTTTCTTT	CASSPPMQSNTEAFF	NA	TRBV18	TRBJ1-1	NA